The sequence of this T cell receptor (beta chain) was determined in a study of blood T cells in healthy people across ages. V was trimmed by 4 bases and J by 6 bases, leaving 6 bases between them. This CDR3 spans 10 amino acids. The germline V gene has CDR1 DFQATT and CDR2 SNEGSKA (reference sequence). The authors ran a second PCR of about 6 to 11 cycles using a sample-barcoded 5' primer and a J-beta primer mix. MiXCR, run by TCRdb on the 5' RACE reads, gives a single entry per CDR3 protein. The data show approximately 1,000,000 distinct CDR3 sequences, with around two fifths seen just once and 13% held by the top ten.

This sequence originates from a man between 18 and 29 years old in good health. The sample comprised blood. The genes are TRBV20-1 and TRBJ1-2; no clear D gene. CDR3 sequence: CSAILNGYTF. The CDR3 DNA sequence: TGCAGTGCTATCCTTAATGGCTACACCTTC.